Here is one T cell receptor beta chain with its context. The CDR3 is 17 residues long. Germline V CDR1 and CDR2: MDHEN, SYDVKM. Trimming took 3 bases from V and 0 from J, leaving 15 bases between them. The data derive from a study of cytotoxic CD8 clonotypes in ibrutinib-treated CLL. Sequencing was performed with immunoSEQ multiplex PCR; in TCRdb, only in-frame clones are kept and a portion is missing. The sample yields about 72,000 clones, 80% seen once. Sequences were derived from PBMCs, sampled at disease progression, from a patient treated with ibrutinib. The J gene is TRBJ1-5, the V gene TRBV28, with D unclear. The source of this sequence is a human donor with chronic lymphocytic leukemia. As DNA, the CDR3 is TGTGCCAGCAGTTTCCTTGTAGTCGGGCATAGCAATCAGCCCCAGCATTTT. Its translation is CASSFLVVGHSNQPQHF.